In its sample, the clone carrying this TCR beta chain was seen a few times. Its antigen is not known. Profiling relied on immunoSEQ multiplex PCR, and the TCRdb table lists in-frame clones only, not all of them. The sample records several thousand clones, 80% to 95% being singletons. These data belong to a study of lymphopenia after photon versus proton radiotherapy. General study points: Post-nadir diversity loss with photons came from oligoclonal expansion, particularly CD8+ Temra cells. Post-nadir TCR diversity decline inversely tracked overall survival among those who died.

This receptor was identified in a man in his 60s with cholangiocarcinoma. The sequencing used peripheral blood, collected from a patient treated with photon-based radiotherapy.

The CDR3 DNA sequence: TGTGCCAGCAGCCGATACCGTGAACAGGGGACAGCTAATGAAAAACTGTTTTTT. This translates into CASSRYREQGTANEKLFF. This chain uses TRBV7-8 with TRBJ1-4, with 7 positions matching TRBD1. V was clipped by 5 bases and J by 3 bases; unmatched bases: 15. The CDR3 sequence is 18 residues long. The germline CDR1 and CDR2 sequences are SGHVS and FQNEAQ.